The T cell receptor (beta chain) under discussion was sequenced for a study of blood T cell repertoires in COVID-19. Study summary: The samples span acute and convalescent COVID-19 from the United States, Italy and Spain. T cells, B-cell-depleted T cells, or PBMCs supplied cDNA or gDNA.

With 3 bases removed from V and 8 bases from J, the gap between germline ends came to 17 bases. The germline V gene has CDR1 KGHSH and CDR2 LQKENI. CDR3 size: 14 residues. During active infection, Seattle patients enrolled and were then monitored through disease. In the authors' workflow: The authors estimated nucleated cell counts from reference gene primer amplification. The protocol was immunoSEQ multiplex PCR, while the TCRdb copy is restricted to in-frame clones and leaves out a portion. That table supplies the V and J calls and clone size; D and trimming were determined from the DNA. The data show 150,000 to 200,000 clones, roughly 93% seen once.

The chain combines TRBV18 with TRBJ2-7; perhaps TRBD1 as D (6 bases). Material for sequencing was peripheral blood. This TCR derives from a woman in her sixties or seventies with COVID-19, enrolled during active disease. CDR3 amino acids: CASSPSAGQPQQYF. In DNA form, the CDR3 reads TGTGCCAGCTCACCCTCGGCTGGACAGCCCCAGCAGTACTTC.